This passage covers 23 T cell receptor beta chains from one sample sequenced in a study of human T cells and chemical hapten exposure. TCRdb re-called the RACE reads through MiXCR, storing one row per CDR3 protein. The table includes 65,000 to 85,000 distinct CDR3 sequences, 9% to 12% detected once. Time point of the sample: patch test 1, 2 weeks after DPC sensitization. Treatment specified: therapeutic diphenylcyclopropenone sensitization with weekly scalp DPC. This specimen was whole blood, taken in connection with sensitization to the hapten diphenylcyclopropenone (DPC). The source of these receptors is a woman aged 45-65 years with alopecia areata. Some clones in this sample may be carry-over from other donors' samples.

A few counts support this clonotype. This rearrangement joins TRBV3-1 to TRBJ2-7, with 11 bases fitting TRBD1. The CDR3 runs 13 residues. Trimming cost V 4 bases and J 11 bases; bases outside gene matches: 7. From germline, CDR1 is LGHDT and CDR2 YNNKEL (reference sequence). In DNA form, the CDR3 reads TGTGCCAGCAGCCCGGGACAGGGGGGAAGAAAGTACTTC. Translating gives CASSPGQGGRKYF.

This clonotype was counted ten times or more. This chain links TRBV29-1 with TRBJ2-1; 7 nucleotides match TRBD2. The CDR3 has 14 amino acids. Germline V gene data show CDR1 as SQVTM and CDR2 as ANQGSEA. Trimming at V came to 6 bases and at J to 0 bases, leaving 5 bases not matched to a gene. The CDR3 here is CSVVRGSSYNEQFF. CDR3 coding DNA: TGCAGCGTGGTGCGGGGGAGCTCCTACAATGAGCAGTTCTTC.

This clonotype was recorded at least ten times. The V gene is TRBV20-1, the J gene TRBJ1-6; D uncertain. The CDR3 runs 15 residues. V was clipped by 3 bases and J by 0 bases, with 9 bases between them. Germline assignment: CDR1 DFQATT and CDR2 SNEGSKA (reference sequence). DNA for the CDR3: TGCAGTGCTAGTATGGGGAGCTCCTATAATTCACCCCTCCACTTT. It encodes CSASMGSSYNSPLHF.

V and J are TRBV7-2 and TRBJ2-7, with 8 nucleotides matching TRBD1. Germline V gene lookup returns CDR1 SGHTA and CDR2 FQGNSA. The CDR3 is made up of 19 amino acids. Germline trimming cut 1 base from V and 4 bases from J; bases unmatched to any gene: 18. The CDR3 here is CASSLVGRGRSANVYEQYF. In DNA form, the CDR3 reads TGTGCCAGCAGCTTAGTCGGCAGGGGGCGAAGCGCGAACGTTTACGAGCAGTACTTC.

This chain uses TRBV7-9 with TRBJ1-1; D unresolved. The V end lost 4 bases, the J end lost 0 bases, and 12 bases lay between the germline ends. The CDR3 runs to 15 residues. From germline, CDR1 is SEHNR and CDR2 FQNEAQ (reference sequence). The DNA of the CDR3 is TGTGCCAGCAGCTACCGTGGCAGCCTGAACACTGAAGCTTTCTTT. It codes for CASSYRGSLNTEAFF.

This clonotype has a handful of counts. This sequence joins TRBV28 and TRBJ1-6; 9 bases are shared with TRBD1. The length of the CDR3 is 16 residues. Trimming at V came to 8 bases and at J to 7 bases, leaving 12 bases not matched to a gene. CDR1 and CDR2 (germline): MDHEN, SYDVKM. CDR3 in DNA: TGTGCCAGCGGGAGGCCGGGACAGGGCGGCAATTCACCCCTCCACTTT. Amino acids: CASGRPGQGGNSPLHF.

The genes are TRBV12-2 and TRBJ2-7; no check of the table's D call, TRBD1, against the DNA was made. TRBV12-2 represents a pseudogene. The CDR3 has 18 amino acids. CDR3 sequence (DNA): TGTGCAAGTCGCTTAGATGGGACAGGGACCCCCCGCACGCGGGAGCAGTACTTC. Its translation: CASRLDGTGTPRTREQYF.

Only a few counts were recorded for this clonotype. The chain uses TRBV3-1 and TRBJ2-2; D unclear. The CDR3 contains 16 residues. Germline loops: CDR1 LGHDT, CDR2 YNNKEL (reference sequence). The germline V and J ends were trimmed by 1 base and 0 bases, with 9 bases remaining between them. CDR3 DNA sequence: TGTGCCAGCAGCCAAGTGGCAGGAGCGAACACCGGGGAGCTGTTTTTT. Translating gives CASSQVAGANTGELFF.

This clonotype showed up many times. This sequence joins TRBV29-1 and TRBJ2-6; a possible D gene is TRBD1 (5 bases). V lost 4 bases and J 0 bases, leaving 10 bases between the germline ends. The CDR3 has 15 amino acids. CDR1 is SQVTM and CDR2 is ANQGSEA in the germline V gene. The CDR3 loop reads CSVAGSSSGANVLTF. In DNA form, the CDR3 reads TGCAGCGTTGCAGGGTCCAGCTCTGGGGCCAACGTCCTGACTTTC.

About this clonotype: A read error may explain this, as a much larger clone is one base away. This rearrangement joins TRBV11-2 to TRBJ2-7, with TRBD1 matching 7 bases. V was clipped by 4 bases and J by 7 bases; unmatched bases: 7. The germline gives CDR1 SGHAT, CDR2 FQNNGV. This CDR3 comprises 13 residues. CDR3 region: CASSYRGHEEQYF. Here the CDR3 DNA reads TGTGCCAGCAGCTACAGGGGACATGAAGAGCAGTACTTC.

This clonotype was picked up many times. This rearrangement joins TRBV9 to TRBJ1-6; D call uncertain. Germline CDR1 is SGDLS and CDR2 is YYNGEE. V was trimmed by 4 bases and J by 7 bases, leaving 9 bases between them. This CDR3 region has 13 residues. CDR3 coding DNA: TGTGCCAGCAGCCCGGGCAGCAATTCACCCCTCCACTTT. Its protein is CASSPGSNSPLHF.

This chain links TRBV14 with TRBJ2-7; D gene unclear. Germline CDR1 and CDR2: SGHDN and FVKESK. Trimming pared 2 bases from V and 2 bases from J, leaving 13 bases between. CDR3 length: 15 amino acids. DNA of the CDR3: TGTGCCAGCAGCCAACTAAGGACCGTCCCCTACGAGCAGTACTTC. Protein: CASSQLRTVPYEQYF. Complete variable domain (other parts from reference TRBV14 and TRBJ2-7): EAGVTQFPSHSVIEKGQTVTLRCDPISGHDNLYWYRRVMGKEIKFLLHFVKESKQDESGMPNNRFLAERTGGTYSTLKVQPAELEDSGVYFCASSQLRTVPYEQYFGPGTRLTVT.

This clonotype appeared many times. J is TRBJ2-7 and V is TRBV6-2 or TRBV6-3, with TRBD2 matching over 7 bases. The CDR3 runs 14 residues. The V and J ends lost 1 base and 6 bases, in that order; junction bases with no gene match: 6. The germline V gene encodes CDR1 MNHEY and CDR2 SVGEGT. In DNA form, the CDR3 reads TGTGCCAGCAGTTACTTCAGACTAGCTCTCGAGCAGTACTTC. It specifies CASSYFRLALEQYF.

The chain uses TRBV7-2 and TRBJ2-1; 8 bases are a match to TRBD2. V gave up 5 bases and J gave up 8 bases; unmatched junction bases: 11. Germline V gene data show CDR1 as SGHTA and CDR2 as FQGNSA. This CDR3 spans 15 amino acids. CDR3 protein: CASSPESGRRHEQFF. The CDR3 DNA follows: TGTGCCAGCAGCCCCGAAAGCGGGAGAAGGCATGAGCAGTTCTTC.

This rearrangement joins TRBV11-3 to TRBJ2-1; TRBD2 is a possible D gene (5 bases). Germline V gives CDR1 SGHNT, CDR2 YENEEA. V lost 1 base and J lost 0, with 10 bases in between. The CDR3 is 16 residues long. The CDR3 DNA sequence: TGTGCCAGCAGCTTAGGAGGACTTCCCTCCTACAATGAGCAGTTCTTC. Protein product: CASSLGGLPSYNEQFF.

This clonotype was detected only a few times. V gene TRBV7-9 combines with J gene TRBJ2-1; 10 bases fit TRBD2. CDR3 length: 17 amino acids. Germline V gene data show CDR1 as SEHNR and CDR2 as FQNEAQ (reference sequence). V trimming: 5 bases; J trimming: 7 bases; junction bases outside the gene matches: 14. CDR3: CASSPGLAGVGENEQFF. The DNA for the CDR3 is TGTGCCAGCAGCCCAGGGCTAGCGGGAGTAGGGGAAAATGAGCAGTTCTTC.

This clonotype turned up a few times. The J gene is TRBJ1-5, the V gene TRBV6-2 or TRBV6-3, with 8 bases matching TRBD1. CDR1 and CDR2 (germline): MNHEY, SVGEGT. The V gene end was trimmed by 5 bases and the J gene end by 4 bases; junction bases not matched to a gene: 4. The CDR3 sequence is 14 residues long. Here the CDR3 DNA reads TGTGCCAGCAGTATACAGGGGGGGAATCAGCCCCAGCATTTT. Encoded protein: CASSIQGGNQPQHF.

In its sample, this clonotype was seen many times. The chain employs TRBV7-8 and TRBJ2-7, with 7 bases matching TRBD1. The CDR3 runs to 13 residues. Germline assignment: CDR1 SGHVS and CDR2 FQNEAQ. J was trimmed by 3 bases and V by 5 bases; bases with no gene match: 4. The CDR3 is CASSQGQIYEQYF. The CDR3, as DNA: TGTGCCAGCAGCCAGGGACAGATCTACGAGCAGTACTTC. Drawing the rest from reference TRBV7-8 and TRBJ2-7, the complete variable domain is GAGVSQSPRYKVAKRGQDVALRCDPISGHVSLFWYQQALGQGPEFLTYFQNEAQLDKSGLPSDRFFAERPEGSVSTLKIQRTQQEDSAVYLCASSQGQIYEQYFGPGTRLTVT.

The rearrangement joins TRBV9 to TRBJ2-5; possibly TRBD2 for D (5 bases). Germline V gene data show CDR1 as SGDLS and CDR2 as YYNGEE. Trimming pared 3 bases from V and 3 bases from J, leaving 12 bases between. The CDR3 is made up of 14 amino acids. The CDR3 nucleotides are TGTGCCAGCAGCGCCAGGACTCCTAAAGAGACCCAGTACTTC. It translates to CASSARTPKETQYF.

The chain uses TRBV7-2 and TRBJ1-6; TRBD1 is a possible D gene (5 bases). Germline values: CDR1 SGHTA, CDR2 FQGNSA. V was trimmed by 2 bases and J by 7 bases, leaving 15 bases between them. The CDR3 is made up of 16 amino acids. For the CDR3, the DNA is TGTGCCAGCAGCTTAAGAGGGGAGGCCTCGAATTCACCCCTCCACTTT. This gives the protein CASSLRGEASNSPLHF.

This clonotype was seen repeatedly, ten times or more. J is TRBJ1-1 and V is TRBV9; D is perhaps TRBD1 (5 bases). Germline loops: CDR1 SGDLS, CDR2 YYNGEE. The CDR3 spans 15 residues. Trimming took 4 bases from V and 5 from J, leaving 18 bases between them. The CDR3 spells CASSLTALPGTEAFF. The CDR3 DNA is TGTGCCAGCAGCCTTACGGCTCTCCCAGGGACTGAAGCTTTCTTT. The full variable domain, rest sourced from reference TRBV9 and TRBJ1-1, is DSGVTQTPKHLITATGQRVTLRCSPRSGDLSVYWYQQSLDQGLQFLIQYYNGEERAKGNILERFSAQQFPDLHSELNLSSLELGDSALYFCASSLTALPGTEAFFGQGTRLTVV.

In its sample, this clonotype was seen many times. The genes are TRBV18 and TRBJ2-1; possible D gene TRBD2, 6 bases. V was shortened by 3 bases and J by 7 bases, with 16 bases between the two germline ends. CDR1 is KGHSH, CDR2 LQKENI, per germline. The CDR3 contains 15 residues. For the CDR3, the DNA is TGTGCCAGCTCACCGCCCCGGGAGCCGATGAATGAGCAGTTCTTC. It codes for CASSPPREPMNEQFF. Supplemented by reference TRBV18 and TRBJ2-1, the full variable domain reads NAGVMQNPRHLVRRRGQEARLRCSPMKGHSHVYWYRQLPEEGLKFMVYLQKENIIDESGMPKERFSAEFPKEGPSILRIQQVVRGDSAAYFCASSPPREPMNEQFFGPGTRLTVL.

The rearrangement uses TRBV3-1 and TRBJ1-1, with D uncertain. CDR1 and CDR2 (germline): LGHDT, YNNKEL (reference sequence). Trimming left V 7 bases short and J 1 base short, with 16 bases between. The CDR3 totals 15 residues. The CDR3 region is CASTSFHGANTEAFF. The DNA of the CDR3 is TGTGCCAGCACCTCCTTCCATGGAGCGAACACTGAAGCTTTCTTT.